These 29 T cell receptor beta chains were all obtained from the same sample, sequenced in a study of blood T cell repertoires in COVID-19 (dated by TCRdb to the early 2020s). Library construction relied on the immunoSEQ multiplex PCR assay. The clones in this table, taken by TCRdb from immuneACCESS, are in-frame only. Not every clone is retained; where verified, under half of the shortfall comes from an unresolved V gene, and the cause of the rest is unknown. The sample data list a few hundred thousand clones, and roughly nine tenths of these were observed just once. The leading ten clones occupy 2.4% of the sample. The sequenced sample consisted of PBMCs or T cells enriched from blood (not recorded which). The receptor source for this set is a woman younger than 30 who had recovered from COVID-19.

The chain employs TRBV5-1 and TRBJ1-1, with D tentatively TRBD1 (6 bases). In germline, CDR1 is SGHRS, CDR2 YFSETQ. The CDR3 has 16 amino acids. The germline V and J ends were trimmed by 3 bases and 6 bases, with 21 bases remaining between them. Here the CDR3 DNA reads TGCGCCAGCAGCTCGACGGCCGGGACACCTACGTCTGAAGCTTTCTTT. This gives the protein CASSSTAGTPTSEAFF.

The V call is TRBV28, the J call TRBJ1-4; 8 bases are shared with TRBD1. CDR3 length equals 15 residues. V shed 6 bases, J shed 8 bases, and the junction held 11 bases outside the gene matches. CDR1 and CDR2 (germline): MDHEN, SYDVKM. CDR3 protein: CASRAAGGLGEKLFF. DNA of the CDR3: TGTGCCAGCAGGGCTGCAGGGGGCTTAGGGGAAAAACTGTTTTTT.

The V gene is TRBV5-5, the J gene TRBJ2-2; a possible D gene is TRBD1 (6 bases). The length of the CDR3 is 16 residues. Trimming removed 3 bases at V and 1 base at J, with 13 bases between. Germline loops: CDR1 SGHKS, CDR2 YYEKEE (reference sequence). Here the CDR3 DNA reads TGTGCCAGCAGCTGGAGACAGGCGTTGAACACCGGGGAGCTGTTTTTT. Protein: CASSWRQALNTGELFF.

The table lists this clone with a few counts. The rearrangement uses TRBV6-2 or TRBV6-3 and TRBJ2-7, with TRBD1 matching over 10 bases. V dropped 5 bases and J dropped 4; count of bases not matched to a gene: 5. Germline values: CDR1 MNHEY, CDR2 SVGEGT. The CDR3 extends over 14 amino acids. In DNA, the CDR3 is TGTGCCAGCAGTCGACAGGGGGCGGGGTACGAGCAGTACTTC. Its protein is CASSRQGAGYEQYF.

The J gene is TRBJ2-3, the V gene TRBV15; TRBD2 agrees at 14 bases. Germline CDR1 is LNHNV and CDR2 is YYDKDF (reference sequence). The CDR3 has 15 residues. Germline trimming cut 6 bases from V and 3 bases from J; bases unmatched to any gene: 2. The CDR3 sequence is CATRRLAGGTDTQYF. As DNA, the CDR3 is TGTGCCACCAGACGACTAGCGGGGGGGACAGATACGCAGTATTTT.

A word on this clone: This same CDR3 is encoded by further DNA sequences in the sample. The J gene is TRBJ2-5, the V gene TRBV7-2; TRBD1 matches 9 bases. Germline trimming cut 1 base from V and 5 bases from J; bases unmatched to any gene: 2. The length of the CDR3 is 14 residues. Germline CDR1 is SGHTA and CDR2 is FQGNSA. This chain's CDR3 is CASSLDRGRETQYF. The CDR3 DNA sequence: TGTGCCAGCAGCTTAGACAGGGGGCGGGAGACCCAGTACTTC.

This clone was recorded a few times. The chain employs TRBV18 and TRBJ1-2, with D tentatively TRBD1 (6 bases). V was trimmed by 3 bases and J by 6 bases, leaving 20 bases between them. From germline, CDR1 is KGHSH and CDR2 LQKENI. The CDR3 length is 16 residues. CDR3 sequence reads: CASSPFDRTLSHGYTF. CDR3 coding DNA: TGTGCCAGCTCACCGTTTGACAGGACTCTCAGCCATGGCTACACCTTC.

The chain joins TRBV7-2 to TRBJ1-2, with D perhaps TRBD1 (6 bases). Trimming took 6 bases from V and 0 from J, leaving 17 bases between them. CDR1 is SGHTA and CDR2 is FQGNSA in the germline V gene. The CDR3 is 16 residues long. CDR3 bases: TGTGCCAGCAGTCTTCCGGGACAAACTTCTAACTATGGCTACACCTTC. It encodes CASSLPGQTSNYGYTF.

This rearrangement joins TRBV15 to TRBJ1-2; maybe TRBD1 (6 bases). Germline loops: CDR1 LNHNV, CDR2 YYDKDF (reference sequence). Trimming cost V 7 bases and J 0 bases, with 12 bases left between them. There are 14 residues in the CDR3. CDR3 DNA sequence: TGTGCCACCATCGCGGACAGTCCTAACTATGGCTACACCTTC. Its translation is CATIADSPNYGYTF. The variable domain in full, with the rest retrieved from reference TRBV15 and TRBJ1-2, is DAMVIQNPRYQVTQFGKPVTLSCSQTLNHNVMYWYQQKSSQAPKLLFHYYDKDFNNEADTPDNFQSRRPNTSFCFLDIRSPGLGDTAMYLCATIADSPNYGYTFGSGTRLTVV.

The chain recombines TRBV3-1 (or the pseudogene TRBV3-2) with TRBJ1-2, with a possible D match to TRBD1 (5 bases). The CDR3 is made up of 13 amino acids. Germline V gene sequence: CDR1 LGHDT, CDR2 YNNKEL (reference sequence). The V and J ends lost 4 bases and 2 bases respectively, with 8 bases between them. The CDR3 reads CASSPPGNYGYTF. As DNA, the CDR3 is TGTGCCAGCAGCCCCCCAGGGAACTATGGCTACACCTTC.

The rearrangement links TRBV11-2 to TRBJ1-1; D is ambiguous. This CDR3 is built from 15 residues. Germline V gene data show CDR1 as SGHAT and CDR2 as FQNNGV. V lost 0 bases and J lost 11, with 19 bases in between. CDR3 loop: CASSLEGGPSTVAFF. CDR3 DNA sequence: TGTGCCAGCAGCTTAGAAGGCGGGCCGTCGACGGTTGCTTTCTTT.

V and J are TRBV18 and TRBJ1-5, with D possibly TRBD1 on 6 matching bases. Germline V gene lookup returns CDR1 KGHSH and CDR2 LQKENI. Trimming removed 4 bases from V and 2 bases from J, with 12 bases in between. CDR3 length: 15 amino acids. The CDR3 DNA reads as TGTGCCAGCTCACTTCAGGGGTTTGGCAATCAGCCCCAGCATTTT. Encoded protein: CASSLQGFGNQPQHF. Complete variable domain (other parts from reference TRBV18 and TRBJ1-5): NAGVMQNPRHLVRRRGQEARLRCSPMKGHSHVYWYRQLPEEGLKFMVYLQKENIIDESGMPKERFSAEFPKEGPSILRIQQVVRGDSAAYFCASSLQGFGNQPQHFGDGTRLSIL.

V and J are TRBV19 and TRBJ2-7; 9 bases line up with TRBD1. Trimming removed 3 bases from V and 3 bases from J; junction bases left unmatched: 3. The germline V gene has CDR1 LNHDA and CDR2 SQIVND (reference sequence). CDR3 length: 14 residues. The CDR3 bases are TGTGCCAGTAGTATCCGGGACAGGGTCTACGAGCAGTACTTC. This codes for CASSIRDRVYEQYF.

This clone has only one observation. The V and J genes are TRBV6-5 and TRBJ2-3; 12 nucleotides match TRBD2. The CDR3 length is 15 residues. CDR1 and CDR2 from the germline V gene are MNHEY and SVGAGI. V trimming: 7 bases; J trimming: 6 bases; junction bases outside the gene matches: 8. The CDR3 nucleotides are TGTGCCAGCAAACCTAGCGGGGGGGTCACCGATACGCAGTATTTT. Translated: CASKPSGGVTDTQYF.

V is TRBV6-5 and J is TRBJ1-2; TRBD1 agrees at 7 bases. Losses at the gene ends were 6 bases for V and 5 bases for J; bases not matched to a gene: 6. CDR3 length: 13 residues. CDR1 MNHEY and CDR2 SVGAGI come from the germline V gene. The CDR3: CASRRTGGYGYTF. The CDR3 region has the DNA TGTGCCAGCAGGCGGACAGGAGGGTATGGCTACACCTTC.

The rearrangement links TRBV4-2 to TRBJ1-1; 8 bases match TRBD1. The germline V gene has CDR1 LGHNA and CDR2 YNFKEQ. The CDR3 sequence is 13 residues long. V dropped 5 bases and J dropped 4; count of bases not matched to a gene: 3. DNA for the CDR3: TGTGCCAGCAGCAAAGGACAGGGCACTGAAGCTTTCTTT. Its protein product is CASSKGQGTEAFF.

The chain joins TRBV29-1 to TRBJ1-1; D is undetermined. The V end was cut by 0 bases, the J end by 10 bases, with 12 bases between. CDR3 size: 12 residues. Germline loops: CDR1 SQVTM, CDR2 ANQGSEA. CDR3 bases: TGCAGCGTTGAAGATATTGGGAGAGGAGCTTTCTTT. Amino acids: CSVEDIGRGAFF.

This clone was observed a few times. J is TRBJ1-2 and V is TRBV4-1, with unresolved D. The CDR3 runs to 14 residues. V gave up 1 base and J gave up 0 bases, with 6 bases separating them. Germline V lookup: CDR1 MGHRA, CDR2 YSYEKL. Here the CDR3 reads CASSQGSANYGYTF. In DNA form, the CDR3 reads TGCGCCAGCAGCCAAGGGTCAGCTAACTATGGCTACACCTTC.

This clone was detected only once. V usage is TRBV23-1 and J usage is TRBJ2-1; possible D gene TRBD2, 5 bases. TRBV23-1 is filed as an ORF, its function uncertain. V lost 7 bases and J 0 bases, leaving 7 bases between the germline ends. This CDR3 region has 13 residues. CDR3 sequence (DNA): TGCGCCAGCATGGAGGTCTCCTACAATGAGCAGTTCTTC. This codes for CASMEVSYNEQFF.

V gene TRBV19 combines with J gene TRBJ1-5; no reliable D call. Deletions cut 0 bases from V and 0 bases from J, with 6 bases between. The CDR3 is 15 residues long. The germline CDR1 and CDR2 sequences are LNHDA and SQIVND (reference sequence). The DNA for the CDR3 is TGTGCCAGTAGTATAGACCATTCTAGCAATCAGCCCCAGCATTTT. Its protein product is CASSIDHSSNQPQHF.

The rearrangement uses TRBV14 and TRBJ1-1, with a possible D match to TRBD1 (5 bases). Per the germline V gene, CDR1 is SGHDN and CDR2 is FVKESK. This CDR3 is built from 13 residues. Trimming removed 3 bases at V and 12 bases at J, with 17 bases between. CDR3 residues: CASSQRGRDLPFF. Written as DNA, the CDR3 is TGTGCCAGCAGCCAGCGGGGACGCGATTTACCTTTCTTT.

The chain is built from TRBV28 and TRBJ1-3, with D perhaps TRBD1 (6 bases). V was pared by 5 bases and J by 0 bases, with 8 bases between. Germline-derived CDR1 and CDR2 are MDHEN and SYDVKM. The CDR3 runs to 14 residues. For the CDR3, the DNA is TGTGCCAGCAGTCTACAGGGCTCTGGAAACACCATATATTTT. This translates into CASSLQGSGNTIYF.

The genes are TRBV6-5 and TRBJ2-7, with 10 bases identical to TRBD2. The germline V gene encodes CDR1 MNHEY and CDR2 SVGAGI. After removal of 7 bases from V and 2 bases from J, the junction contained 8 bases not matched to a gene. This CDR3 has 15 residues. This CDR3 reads CASTPLAGKAYEQYF. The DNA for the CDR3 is TGTGCCAGCACCCCACTAGCGGGGAAGGCCTACGAGCAGTACTTC.

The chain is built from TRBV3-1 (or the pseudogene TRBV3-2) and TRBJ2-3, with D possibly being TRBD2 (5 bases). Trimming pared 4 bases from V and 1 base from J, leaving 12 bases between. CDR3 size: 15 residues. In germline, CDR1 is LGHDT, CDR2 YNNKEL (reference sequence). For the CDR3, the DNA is TGTGCCAGCAGCCCGCGGTGGACTGGCACAGATACGCAGTATTTT. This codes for CASSPRWTGTDTQYF.

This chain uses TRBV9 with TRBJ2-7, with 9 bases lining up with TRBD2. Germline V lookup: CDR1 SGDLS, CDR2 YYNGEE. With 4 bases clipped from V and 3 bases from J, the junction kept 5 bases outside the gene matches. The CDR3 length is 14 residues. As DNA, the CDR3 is TGTGCCAGCAGCCCGCGGGAGGGTCGCTACGAGCAGTACTTC. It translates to CASSPREGRYEQYF.

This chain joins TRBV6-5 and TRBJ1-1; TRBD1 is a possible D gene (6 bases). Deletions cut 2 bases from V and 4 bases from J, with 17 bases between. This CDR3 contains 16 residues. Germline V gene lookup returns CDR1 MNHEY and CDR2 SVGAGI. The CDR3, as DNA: TGTGCCAGCAGTTACCCGGAAGGGGGGGCTGTCACTGAAGCTTTCTTT. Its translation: CASSYPEGGAVTEAFF.

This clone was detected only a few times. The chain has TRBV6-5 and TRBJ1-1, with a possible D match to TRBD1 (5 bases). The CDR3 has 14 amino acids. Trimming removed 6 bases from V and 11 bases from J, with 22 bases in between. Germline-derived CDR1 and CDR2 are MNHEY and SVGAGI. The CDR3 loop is CASSRGHLNFKAFF. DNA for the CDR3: TGTGCCAGCAGCCGCGGACATTTAAATTTCAAGGCTTTCTTT.

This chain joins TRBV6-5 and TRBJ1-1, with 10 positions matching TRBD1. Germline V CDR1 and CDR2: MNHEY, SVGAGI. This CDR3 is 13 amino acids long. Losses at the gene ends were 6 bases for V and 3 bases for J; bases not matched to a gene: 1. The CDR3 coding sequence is TGTGCCAGCAGAGGGACAGGGGACACTGAAGCTTTCTTT. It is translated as CASRGTGDTEAFF.

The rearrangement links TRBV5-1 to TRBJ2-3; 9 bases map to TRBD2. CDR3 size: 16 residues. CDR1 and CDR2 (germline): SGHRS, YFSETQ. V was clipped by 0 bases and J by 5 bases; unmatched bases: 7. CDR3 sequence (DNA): TGCGCCAGCAGCTTGGGCGGCGGGGGGGCCGTAGATACGCAGTATTTT. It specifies CASSLGGGGAVDTQYF.